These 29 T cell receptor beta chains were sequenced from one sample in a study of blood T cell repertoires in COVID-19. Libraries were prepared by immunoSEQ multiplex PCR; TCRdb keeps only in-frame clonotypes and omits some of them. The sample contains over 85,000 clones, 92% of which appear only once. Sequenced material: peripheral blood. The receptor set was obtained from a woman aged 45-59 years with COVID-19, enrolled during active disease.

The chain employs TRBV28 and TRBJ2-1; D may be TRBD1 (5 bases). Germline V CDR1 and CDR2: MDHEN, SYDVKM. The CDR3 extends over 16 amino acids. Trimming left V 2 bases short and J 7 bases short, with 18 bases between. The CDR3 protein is CASSLLREGDMNEQFF. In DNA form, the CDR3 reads TGTGCCAGCAGTTTACTCAGGGAAGGGGATATGAATGAGCAGTTCTTC.

The CDR3 protein is CASNRGLNTEAFF. For the CDR3, the DNA is TGTGCCAGCAACAGGGGTCTGAACACTGAAGCTTTCTTT. J is TRBJ1-1 and V is TRBV2, with 7 bases that match TRBD1. Germline V lookup: CDR1 SNHLY, CDR2 FYNNEI. V lost 7 bases to trimming and J lost 0 bases; unmatched junction nucleotides: 2. The CDR3 extends over 13 amino acids.

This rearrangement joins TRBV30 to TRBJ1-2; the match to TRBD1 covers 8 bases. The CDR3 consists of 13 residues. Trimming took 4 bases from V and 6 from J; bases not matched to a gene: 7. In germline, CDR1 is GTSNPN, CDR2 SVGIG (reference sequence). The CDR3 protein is CAWIPGGADGYTF. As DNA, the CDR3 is TGTGCCTGGATACCAGGGGGCGCAGATGGCTACACCTTC.

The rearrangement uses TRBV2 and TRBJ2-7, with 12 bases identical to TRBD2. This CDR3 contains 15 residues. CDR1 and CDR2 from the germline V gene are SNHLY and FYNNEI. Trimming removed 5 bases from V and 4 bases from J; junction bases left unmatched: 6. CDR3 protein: CASSPTSGGLYEQYF. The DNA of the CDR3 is TGTGCCAGCAGTCCCACTAGCGGGGGGCTTTACGAGCAGTACTTC. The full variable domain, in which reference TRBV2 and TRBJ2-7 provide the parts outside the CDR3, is EPEVTQTPSHQVTQMGQEVILRCVPISNHLYFYWYRQILGQKVEFLVSFYNNEISEKSEIFDDQFSVERPDGSNFTLKIRSTKLEDSAMYFCASSPTSGGLYEQYFGPGTRLTVT.

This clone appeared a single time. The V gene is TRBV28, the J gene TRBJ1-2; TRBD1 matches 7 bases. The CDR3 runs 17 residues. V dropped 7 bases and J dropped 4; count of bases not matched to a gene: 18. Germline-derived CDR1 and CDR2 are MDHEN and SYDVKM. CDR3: CASTLKPQTGYSYGYTF. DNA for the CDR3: TGTGCCAGCACCCTTAAACCTCAGACAGGGTATAGCTATGGCTACACCTTC.

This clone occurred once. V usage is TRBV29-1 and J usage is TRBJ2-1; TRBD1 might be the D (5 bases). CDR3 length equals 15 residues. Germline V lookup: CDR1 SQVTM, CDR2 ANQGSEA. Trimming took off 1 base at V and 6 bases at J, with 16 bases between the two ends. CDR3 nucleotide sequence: TGCAGCGTTGAAGGGGGCACAGAGCTATTCAATGAGCAGTTCTTC. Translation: CSVEGGTELFNEQFF.

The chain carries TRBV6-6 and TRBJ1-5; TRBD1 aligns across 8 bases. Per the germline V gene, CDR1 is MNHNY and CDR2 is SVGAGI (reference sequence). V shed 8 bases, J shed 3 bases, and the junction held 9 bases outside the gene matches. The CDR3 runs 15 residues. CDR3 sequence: CASSKTGQDNQPQHF. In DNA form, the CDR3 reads TGTGCCAGCTCCAAGACGGGACAGGACAATCAGCCCCAGCATTTT.

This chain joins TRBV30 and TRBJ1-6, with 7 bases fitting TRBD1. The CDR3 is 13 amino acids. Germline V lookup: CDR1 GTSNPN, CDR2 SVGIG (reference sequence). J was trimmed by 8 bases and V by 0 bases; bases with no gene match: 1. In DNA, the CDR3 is TGTGCCTGGAGTGTCAGGGGGGATTCACCCCTCCACTTT. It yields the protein CAWSVRGDSPLHF.

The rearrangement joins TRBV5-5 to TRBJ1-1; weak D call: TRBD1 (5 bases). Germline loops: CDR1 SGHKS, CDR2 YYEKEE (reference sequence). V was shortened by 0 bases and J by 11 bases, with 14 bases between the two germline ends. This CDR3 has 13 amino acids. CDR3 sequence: CASSLGRGFGAFF. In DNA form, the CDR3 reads TGTGCCAGCAGCTTGGGTAGGGGTTTTGGGGCTTTCTTT. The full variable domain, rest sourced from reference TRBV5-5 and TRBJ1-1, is DAGVTQSPTHLIKTRGQQVTLRCSPISGHKSVSWYQQVLGQGPQFIFQYYEKEERGRGNFPDRFSARQFPNYSSELNVNALLLGDSALYLCASSLGRGFGAFFGQGTRLTVV.

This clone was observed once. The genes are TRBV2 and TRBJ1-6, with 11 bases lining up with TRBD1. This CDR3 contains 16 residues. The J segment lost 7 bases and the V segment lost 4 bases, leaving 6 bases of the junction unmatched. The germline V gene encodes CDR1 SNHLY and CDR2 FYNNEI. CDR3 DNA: TGTGCCAGCAGTGGAGGACAGGGGGCGGTAAATTCACCCCTCCACTTT. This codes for CASSGGQGAVNSPLHF.

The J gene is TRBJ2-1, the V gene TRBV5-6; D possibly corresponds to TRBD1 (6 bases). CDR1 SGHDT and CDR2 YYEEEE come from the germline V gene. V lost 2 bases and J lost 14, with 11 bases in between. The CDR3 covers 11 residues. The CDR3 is CASSFGTFKFF. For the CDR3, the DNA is TGTGCCAGCAGCTTCGGGACATTCAAGTTCTTC. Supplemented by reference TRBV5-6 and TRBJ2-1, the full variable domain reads DAGVTQSPTHLIKTRGQQVTLRCSPKSGHDTVSWYQQALGQGPQFIFQYYEEEERQRGNFPDRFSGHQFPNYSSELNVNALLLGDSALYLCASSFGTFKFFGPGTRLTVL.

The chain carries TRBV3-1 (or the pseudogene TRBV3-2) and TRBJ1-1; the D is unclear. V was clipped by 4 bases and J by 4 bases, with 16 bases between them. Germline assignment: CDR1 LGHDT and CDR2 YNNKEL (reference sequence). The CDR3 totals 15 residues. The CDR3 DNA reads TGTGCCAGCAGCCTTGCTCGGGGTCTGGGCACTGAAGCTTTCTTT. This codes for CASSLARGLGTEAFF.

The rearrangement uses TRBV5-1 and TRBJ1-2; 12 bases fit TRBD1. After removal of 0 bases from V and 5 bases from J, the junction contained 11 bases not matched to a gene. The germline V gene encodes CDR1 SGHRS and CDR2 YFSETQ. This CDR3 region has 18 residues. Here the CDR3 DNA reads TGCGCCAGCAGCTTGGAGGGGACAGGGGGCGAGGGGATATATGGCTACACCTTC. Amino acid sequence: CASSLEGTGGEGIYGYTF.

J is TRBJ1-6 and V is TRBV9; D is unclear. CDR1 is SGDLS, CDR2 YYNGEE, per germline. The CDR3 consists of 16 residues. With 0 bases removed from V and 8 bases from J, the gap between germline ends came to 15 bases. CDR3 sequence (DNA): TGTGCCAGCAGCGTAGGCGGCAGAGTCAACGATTCACCCCTCCACTTT. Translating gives CASSVGGRVNDSPLHF.

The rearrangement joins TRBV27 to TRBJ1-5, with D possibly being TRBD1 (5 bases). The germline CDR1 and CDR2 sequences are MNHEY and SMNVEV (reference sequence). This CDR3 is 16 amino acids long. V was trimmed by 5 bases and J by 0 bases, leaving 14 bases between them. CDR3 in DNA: TGTGCCAGCAGTCCCAATCAGGGCGCTAGCAATCAGCCCCAGCATTTT. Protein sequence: CASSPNQGASNQPQHF.

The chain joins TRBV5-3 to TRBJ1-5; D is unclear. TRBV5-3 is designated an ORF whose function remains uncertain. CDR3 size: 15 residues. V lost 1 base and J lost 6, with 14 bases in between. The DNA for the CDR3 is TGTGCCAGAAGCTTGTTTAAAGGGAGAGGTCAGCCCCAGCATTTT. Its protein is CARSLFKGRGQPQHF.

This CDR3 reads CAILRATNEKLFF. The CDR3 region has the DNA TGTGCCATCCTCAGGGCTACTAATGAAAAACTGTTTTTT. The rearrangement joins TRBV25-1 to TRBJ1-4, with TRBD1 as a possible D gene (5 bases). Between the trimmed V and J ends, which lost 10 bases and 2 bases, there was a span of 11 bases. Germline loops: CDR1 MGHDK, CDR2 SYGVNS. This CDR3 contains 13 residues.

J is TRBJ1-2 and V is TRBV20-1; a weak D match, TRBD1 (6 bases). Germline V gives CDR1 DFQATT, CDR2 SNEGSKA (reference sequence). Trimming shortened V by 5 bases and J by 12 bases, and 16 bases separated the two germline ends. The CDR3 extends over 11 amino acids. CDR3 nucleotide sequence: TGCAGTGCTTTAAAACAGGGTTTAAACACCTTC. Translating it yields CSALKQGLNTF.

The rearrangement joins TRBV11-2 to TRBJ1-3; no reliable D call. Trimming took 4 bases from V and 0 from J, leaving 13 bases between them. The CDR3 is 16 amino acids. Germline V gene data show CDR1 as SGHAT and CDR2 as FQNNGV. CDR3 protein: CASSSILTHSGNTIYF. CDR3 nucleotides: TGTGCCAGCAGCTCCATACTAACCCACTCTGGAAACACCATATATTTT. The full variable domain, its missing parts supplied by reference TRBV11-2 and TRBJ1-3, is EAGVAQSPRYKIIEKRQSVAFWCNPISGHATLYWYQQILGQGPKLLIQFQNNGVVDDSQLPKDRFSAERLKGVDSTLKIQPAKLEDSAVYLCASSSILTHSGNTIYFGEGSWLTVV.

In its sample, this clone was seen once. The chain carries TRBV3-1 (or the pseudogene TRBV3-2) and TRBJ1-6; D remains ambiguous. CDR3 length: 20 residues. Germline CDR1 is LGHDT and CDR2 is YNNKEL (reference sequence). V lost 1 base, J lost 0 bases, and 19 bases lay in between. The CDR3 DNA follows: TGTGCCAGCAGCCAAGTTTACGAACCGCTCTTGAGCTCCTATAATTCACCCCTCCACTTT. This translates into CASSQVYEPLLSSYNSPLHF.

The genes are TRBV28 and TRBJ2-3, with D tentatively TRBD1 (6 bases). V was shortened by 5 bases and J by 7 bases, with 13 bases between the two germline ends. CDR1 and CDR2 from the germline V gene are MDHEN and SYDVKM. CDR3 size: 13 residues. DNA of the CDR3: TGTGCCAGCAGTAAACAGGGAGAGAATACGCAGTATTTT. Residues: CASSKQGENTQYF.

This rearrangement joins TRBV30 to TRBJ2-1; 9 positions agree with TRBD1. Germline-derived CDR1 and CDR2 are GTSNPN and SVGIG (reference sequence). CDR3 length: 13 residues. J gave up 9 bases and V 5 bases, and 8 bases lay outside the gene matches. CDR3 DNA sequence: TGTGCCTGGGGGACAGGGACATGGGTTGAGCAGTTCTTC. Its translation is CAWGTGTWVEQFF.

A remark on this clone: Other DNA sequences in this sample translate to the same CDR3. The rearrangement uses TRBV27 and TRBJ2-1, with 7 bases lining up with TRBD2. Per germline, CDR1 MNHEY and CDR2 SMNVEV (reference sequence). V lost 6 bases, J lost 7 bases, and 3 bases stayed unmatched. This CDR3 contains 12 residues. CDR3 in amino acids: CASRTGGNEQFF. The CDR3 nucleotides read TGTGCCAGCAGGACGGGGGGTAATGAGCAGTTCTTC.

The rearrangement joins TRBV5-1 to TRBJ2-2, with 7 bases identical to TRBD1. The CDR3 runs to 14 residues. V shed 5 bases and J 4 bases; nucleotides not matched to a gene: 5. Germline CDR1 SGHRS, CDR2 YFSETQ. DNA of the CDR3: TGCGCCAGCAGTCTTACAGGGGCCACCGGGGAGCTGTTTTTT. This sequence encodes CASSLTGATGELFF. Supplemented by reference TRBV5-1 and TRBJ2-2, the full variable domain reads KAGVTQTPRYLIKTRGQQVTLSCSPISGHRSVSWYQQTPGQGLQFLFEYFSETQRNKGNFPGRFSGRQFSNSRSEMNVSTLELGDSALYLCASSLTGATGELFFGEGSRLTVL.

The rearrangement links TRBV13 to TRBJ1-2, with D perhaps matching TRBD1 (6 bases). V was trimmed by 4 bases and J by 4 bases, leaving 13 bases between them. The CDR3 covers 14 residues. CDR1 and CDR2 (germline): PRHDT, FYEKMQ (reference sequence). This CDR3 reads CASSSFLGAYGYTF. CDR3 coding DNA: TGTGCCAGCAGCTCTTTCCTGGGGGCCTATGGCTACACCTTC. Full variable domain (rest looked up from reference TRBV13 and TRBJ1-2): AAGVIQSPRHLIKEKRETATLKCYPIPRHDTVYWYQQGPGQDPQFLISFYEKMQSDKGSIPDRFSAQQFSDYHSELNMSSLELGDSALYFCASSSFLGAYGYTFGSGTRLTVV.

In DNA form, the CDR3 reads TGTGCCAGCAGCTTAGAAGGGGGTGTTTTGCGCAATCAGCCCCAGCATTTT. It codes for CASSLEGGVLRNQPQHF. The chain is built from TRBV7-2 and TRBJ1-5, with D possibly being TRBD1 (6 bases). V was pared by 1 base and J by 2 bases, with 15 bases between. The CDR3 runs 17 residues. Germline-derived CDR1 and CDR2 are SGHTA and FQGNSA.

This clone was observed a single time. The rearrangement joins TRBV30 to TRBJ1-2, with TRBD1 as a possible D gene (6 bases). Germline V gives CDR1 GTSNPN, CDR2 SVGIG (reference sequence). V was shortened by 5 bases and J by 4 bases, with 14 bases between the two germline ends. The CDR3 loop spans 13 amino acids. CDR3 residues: CAWGGQPVYGYTF. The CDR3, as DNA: TGTGCCTGGGGCGGACAGCCCGTCTATGGCTACACCTTC. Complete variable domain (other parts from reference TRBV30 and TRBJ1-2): SQTIHQWPATLVQPVGSPLSLECTVEGTSNPNLYWYRQAAGRGLQLLFYSVGIGQISSEVPQNLSASRPQDRQFILSSKKLLLSDSGFYLCAWGGQPVYGYTFGSGTRLTVV.

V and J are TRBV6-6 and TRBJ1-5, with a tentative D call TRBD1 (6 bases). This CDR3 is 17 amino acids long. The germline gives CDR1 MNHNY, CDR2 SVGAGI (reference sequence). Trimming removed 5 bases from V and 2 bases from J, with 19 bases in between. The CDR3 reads CASSLPGVGFRNQPQHF. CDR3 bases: TGTGCCAGCAGTCTTCCAGGGGTGGGTTTCCGCAATCAGCCCCAGCATTTT.

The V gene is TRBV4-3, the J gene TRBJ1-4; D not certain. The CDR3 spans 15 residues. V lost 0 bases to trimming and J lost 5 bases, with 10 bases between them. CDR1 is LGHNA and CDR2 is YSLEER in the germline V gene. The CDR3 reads CASSQEFRRNEKLFF. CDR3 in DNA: TGCGCCAGCAGCCAAGAATTCCGCAGGAATGAAAAACTGTTTTTT.